The text below deals with one TCR beta chain. What it binds is unknown. The data originate from a study of blood T cells in healthy people across ages. Study-wide points: The recorded TCR beta diversity per million T cells decreased in a roughly linear manner with age.

Germline V lookup: CDR1 MNHNY, CDR2 SVGAGI (reference sequence). The CDR3 is 14 amino acids. V lost 0 bases and J 6 bases, leaving 9 bases between the germline ends. Through a sample-barcoded 5' primer and a J-beta primer mix, a second PCR was run for 7 to 11 cycles. Sequencing of every sample gave 3 million or more CDR3-containing paired-end reads. From the 5' RACE reads, TCRdb called clonotypes with MiXCR, one entry per CDR3 protein. The sample has 1.5 million to 2 million distinct CDR3 sequences; about 50% are singletons. The chain employs TRBV6-6 and TRBJ1-5; D not resolved. Sequencing input: blood. The TCR originated in a middle-aged woman in good health. DNA of the CDR3: TGTGCCAGCAGTTACTCGACGGATAGTCAGCCCCAGCATTTT. Residues: CASSYSTDSQPQHF.